The sequence of this T cell receptor beta chain was determined in a study of T cell changes during pregnancy in multiple sclerosis. CDR3 length equals 15 residues. J gave up 3 bases and V 5 bases, and 6 bases lay outside the gene matches. Germline CDR1 is MDHEN and CDR2 is SYDVKM. Method: immunoSEQ multiplex PCR; TCRdb's copy keeps in-frame clones and lacks some. The table records some 120,000 clones, approximately 90% of them present only once. Source: peripheral blood, taken in the third trimester of pregnancy. V usage is TRBV28 and J usage is TRBJ1-5; 8 bases are shared with TRBD1. The clonotype originates from a female donor with multiple sclerosis, enrolled in a pregnancy study. CDR3 residues: CASSPRTGINQPQHF. CDR3 in DNA: TGTGCCAGCAGTCCACGGACAGGGATCAATCAGCCCCAGCATTTT.